This TCR beta chain was identified in a study of T cell responses to AZD1222 COVID-19 vaccine (dated by TCRdb to about 2021). For context, the study as a whole: A total of 230 to 250 trial participants underwent TCR sequencing, of whom approximately 200 had received two doses of AZD1222 and around 25 had received two doses of the MenACWY control vaccine. Enrollment into the trials was organized by age into subgroups of 18-55, 56-69 and 70-plus years, and those subgroups contained approximately 160, 26 and 62 TCR-sequenced participants, respectively.

Per the germline V gene, KGHSH is the CDR1 and LQKENI is the CDR2. The CDR3, cysteine through phenylalanine, is 16 amino acids long. Here the CDR3 DNA is all that survives: 48 bases in frame from base 1. Trimmed from V: 0 bases; trimmed from J: 8 bases; junction bases lacking a gene match: 9. Study-wide conclusions, independent of this receptor: Conclusions about previously exposed vaccinees are limited, since just six AZD1222 recipients were seropositive for SARS-CoV-2 at baseline. The 56-69-year group was small, and its depth increase did not reach significance, likely because of low power. Most participants were white British and females outnumbered males, and the authors suggested that clonal diversity may have been underestimated. The whole spike protein was spanned by vaccine-associated CD4 TCRs, and dominant responses were seen in regions 160-218 and 743-854. Spike-specific TCR breadth and depth rose significantly after two AZD1222 doses compared with day 0 and with MenACWY recipients. Reportedly, almost half of the unique spike-specific TCRs recognized epitopes lying outside the regions that are mutated in the B.1.351 and B.1.1.7 variants. No day 14 peak-response samples were available, so repertoires were characterized only after the peak T cell response.

The CDR3 regions of human TCRbeta chains were analyzed by immunosequencing. The study's processing was this. Repertoire TCRs were checked for matches against a reference library of SARS-CoV-2-specific TCRs that had been generated using the MIRA antigen-specificity platform. Breadth was defined as the fraction of unique TCRs that were SARS-CoV-2-associated. Depth was defined as the fraction of total T cells that were SARS-CoV-2-associated. Using the MIRA data, each spike-specific TCR was assigned both to the spike region to which the TCR was reactive and to a CD4 or CD8 class. Log10-transformed breadth and depth values were compared by one-way ANOVA with Sidak's multiple comparisons tests. TCRdb obtained this table from immuneACCESS and retained in-frame rearrangements with V and J assigned. These tables miss some clones; where compared with another copy, unresolved V genes account for less than half of the shortfall, and the remainder is unexplained. V and J calls and clone size are given by that table; D and trimming were obtained from the DNA. This sample is represented by about 190,000 clones; 87% of them were singletons. The top ten hold approximately 2.7% of the sample.

This clone came up a few times. It has no known antigen specificity. The record has no base qualities; no much larger clone is one base away. Taken with the paper, the label for time point translates to: baseline before first vaccination. The label giving this sample's treatment or condition can be read as: meningococcal conjugate vaccine given as trial control. Vaccinee samples were obtained from the UK trials COV001 and COV002, which included a single-blind randomized controlled phase 2/3 trial of AZD1222 (ChAdOx1 nCoV-19) in healthy adults. Trial participant PBMC samples were collected at day 0 and day 28 after the second dose for TCRbeta chain sequencing.

The receptor was isolated from an adult in good health. Here the sequenced sample was peripheral blood, taken on day 0 of MenACWY control vaccination. The rearrangement combines TRBV18 with TRBJ1-4, and 7 junction bases match TRBD1. The sequenced DNA is TGTGCCAGCTCACCACCCAGAGGGAACAGGGGCGAAAAACTGTTTTTT. It specifies CASSPPRGNRGEKLFF.